The following is a TCR beta chain sequence with its context. Antigen specificity is unknown. This CDR3 region has 15 residues. CDR1 and CDR2 (germline): SGDLS, YYNGEE. Deletions cut 0 bases from V and 3 bases from J, with 10 bases between. This specimen belongs to a study of cytomegalovirus exposure and HLA in healthy donors. Study in general: The 550 to 800 first-cohort repertoires and the 95 to 150 validation repertoires shared the same platform, a later analysis reported. Study outcomes and limitations: Rare sequences made up most TCRs, while some public TCRs were found in many donors. The study designated 150 to 200 TCR beta chains cytomegalovirus-associated.

It was the roughly 110-subject validation cohort, separate from the roughly 700-subject first cohort, to which the donors belonged. Here immunoSEQ multiplex PCR was the method, and the copy in TCRdb shows in-frame clones only, minus some. The sample holds tens of thousands of clones; over 85% are singletons and the top ten take 3.6%. The sequenced sample was PBMCs. The chain carries TRBV9 and TRBJ2-1; possibly TRBD2 for D (6 bases). This receptor was obtained from a woman aged 30 to 39 in good health and CMV-seronegative. The CDR3 region is CASSVGGENYNEQFF. In DNA form, the CDR3 reads TGTGCCAGCAGCGTAGGGGGGGAGAACTACAATGAGCAGTTCTTC.